This T cell receptor beta chain was captured by sequencing in a study of PD-1 and CTLA-4 blockade in melanoma. Clones were read by immunoSEQ multiplex PCR, and TCRdb kept only the in-frame ones, dropping some. Of 32,000 or so clones detected, 85% to 90% appear once; the ten largest clones hold around 8.7%. This clone was observed once. Germline V gene sequence: CDR1 MGHDK, CDR2 SYGVNS. Trimming took 8 bases from V and 0 from J; bases not matched to a gene: 5. The CDR3 contains 15 residues. V and J are TRBV25-1 and TRBJ2-2; 8 bases map to TRBD1. The sequence was collected from a human donor with melanoma. Sequencing used CD8+ T cells from peripheral blood, obtained before anti-PD-1 treatment. The CDR3 sequence is CASADRVANTGELFF. For the CDR3, the DNA is TGTGCCAGCGCGGACAGGGTGGCGAACACCGGGGAGCTGTTTTTT. Full variable domain (rest looked up from reference TRBV25-1 and TRBJ2-2): EADIYQTPRYLVIGTGKKITLECSQTMGHDKMYWYQQDPGMELHLIHYSYGVNSTEKGDLSSESTVSRIRTEHFPLTLESARPSHTSQYLCASADRVANTGELFFGEGSRLTVL.